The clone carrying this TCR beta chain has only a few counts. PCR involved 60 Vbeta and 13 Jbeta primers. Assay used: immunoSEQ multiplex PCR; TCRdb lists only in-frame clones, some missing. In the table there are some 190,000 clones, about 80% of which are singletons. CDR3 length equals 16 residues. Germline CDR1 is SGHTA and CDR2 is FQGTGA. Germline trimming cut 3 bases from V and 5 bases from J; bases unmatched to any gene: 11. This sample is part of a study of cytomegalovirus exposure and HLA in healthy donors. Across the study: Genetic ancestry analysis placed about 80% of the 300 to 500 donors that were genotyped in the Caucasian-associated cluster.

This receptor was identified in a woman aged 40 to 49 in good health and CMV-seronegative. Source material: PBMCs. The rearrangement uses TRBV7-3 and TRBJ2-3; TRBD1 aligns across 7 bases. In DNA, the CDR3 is TGTGCCAGCAGCTTGGGTTCACAGGGGTCGTTAGATACGCAGTATTTT. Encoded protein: CASSLGSQGSLDTQYF. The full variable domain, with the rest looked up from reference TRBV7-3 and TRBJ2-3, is GAGVSQTPSNKVTEKGKYVELRCDPISGHTALYWYRQSLGQGPEFLIYFQGTGAADDSGLPNDRFFAVRPEGSVSTLKIQRTERGDSAVYLCASSLGSQGSLDTQYFGPGTRLTVL.